Below are 29 T cell receptor beta chains sequenced from a single sample in a study of blood T cell repertoires in COVID-19. Measured with immunoSEQ multiplex PCR; TCRdb has only the in-frame clones, and not every one. The sample includes 140,000 to 150,000 clones, 75% to 85% of them seen just once. Sequencing was done on a sample of peripheral blood. The origin of the receptors is a man between 60 and 75 years old with active or convalescent COVID-19.

This clone occurred once. One end of the junction varies from germline; a read error may be responsible. The V and J genes are TRBV7-2 and TRBJ1-2; 7 bases map to TRBD1. CDR1 and CDR2 (germline): SGHTA, FQGNSA. CDR3 size: 13 residues. The CDR3 bases are TGTGCCAGCAGCTTAGACAGGGGCTATGGCCACACCTTC. It translates to CASSLDRGYGHTF.

This clone was picked up one time. This chain joins TRBV4-1 and TRBJ1-3; 7 bases are shared with TRBD1. The CDR3 loop spans 13 amino acids. CDR1 and CDR2 from the germline V gene are MGHRA and YSYEKL. J was trimmed by 8 bases and V by 3 bases; bases with no gene match: 4. CDR3: CASSQGQRDTIYF. For the CDR3, the DNA is TGCGCCAGCAGCCAGGGACAGCGAGACACCATATATTTT.

The chain combines TRBV24-1 with TRBJ1-2; D might be TRBD1 (5 bases). CDR3 length: 13 amino acids. V dropped 10 bases and J dropped 5 bases, with 16 bases sitting between them. CDR1 and CDR2 (germline): KGHDR, SFDVKD. CDR3 coding DNA: TGTGCCACAGAAGGGACTGCAGGGTATGGCTACACCTTC. Translating it yields CATEGTAGYGYTF.

This clone showed up just once. CDR3 protein: CASSIMTGGYNEQFF. CDR3 coding DNA: TGTGCCAGTAGTATTATGACAGGGGGGTACAATGAGCAGTTCTTC. The chain joins TRBV19 to TRBJ2-1, with 9 bases that match TRBD1. The germline CDR1 and CDR2 sequences are LNHDA and SQIVND (reference sequence). The CDR3 loop spans 15 amino acids. Trimming took 3 bases from V and 4 from J; bases not matched to a gene: 4.

The CDR3 loop is CAWSIRGTQYF. CDR3 nucleotides: TGTGCCTGGAGTATCCGGGGAACCCAGTACTTC. The chain uses TRBV30 and TRBJ2-5; maybe TRBD2 (5 bases). Trimming removed 2 bases at V and 8 bases at J, with 9 bases between. This CDR3 region has 11 residues. CDR1 is GTSNPN, CDR2 SVGIG, per germline (reference sequence). Using reference TRBV30 and TRBJ2-5 for the parts outside the CDR3, the full variable domain is SQTIHQWPATLVQPVGSPLSLECTVEGTSNPNLYWYRQAAGRGLQLLFYSVGIGQISSEVPQNLSASRPQDRQFILSSKKLLLSDSGFYLCAWSIRGTQYFGPGTRLLVL.

This rearrangement joins TRBV2 to TRBJ2-7, with 7 nucleotides matching TRBD1. This CDR3 has 16 amino acids. Trimming cost V 0 bases and J 3 bases; bases outside gene matches: 8. The germline V gene encodes CDR1 SNHLY and CDR2 FYNNEI. This CDR3 reads CASSEAQGELGYEQYF. In DNA form, the CDR3 reads TGTGCCAGCAGTGAAGCGCAGGGGGAACTTGGCTACGAGCAGTACTTC.

The CDR3 reads CASSLVGEWNYGYTF. CDR3 in DNA: TGTGCCAGCAGCCTCGTAGGAGAGTGGAACTATGGCTACACCTTC. The gene calls are TRBV7-8 and TRBJ1-2; D gene uncertain. The CDR3 extends over 15 amino acids. Trimming left V 5 bases short and J 2 bases short, with 15 bases between. CDR1 and CDR2 (germline): SGHVS, FQNEAQ.

This clone has just one count. The V gene is TRBV11-2, the J gene TRBJ1-2, with D possibly matching TRBD1 (6 bases). Trimming cost V 1 base and J 7 bases, with 13 bases left between them. The germline V gene encodes CDR1 SGHAT and CDR2 FQNNGV. CDR3 length: 14 amino acids. For the CDR3, the DNA is TGTGCCAGCAGCTTAGTTGCCAGGGGCGCTGGCTACACCTTC. This codes for CASSLVARGAGYTF.

This rearrangement joins TRBV7-9 to TRBJ1-4; no definite D call. The CDR3 is made up of 13 amino acids. The V end was cut by 5 bases, the J end by 4 bases, with 8 bases between. Germline-derived CDR1 and CDR2 are SEHNR and FQNEAQ (reference sequence). CDR3 sequence: CASSPRDNEKLFF. For the CDR3, the DNA is TGTGCCAGCAGCCCCCGGGATAATGAAAAACTGTTTTTT.

This clone was picked up one time. The chain has TRBV6-2 or TRBV6-3 and TRBJ2-5; 8 bases match TRBD2. CDR1 MNHEY and CDR2 SVGEGT come from the germline V gene. The V and J ends lost 6 bases and 1 base, in that order; junction bases with no gene match: 4. This CDR3 comprises 14 residues. CDR3 sequence reads: CASSRGGPQETQYF. Here the CDR3 DNA reads TGTGCCAGCAGCCGGGGGGGTCCCCAAGAGACCCAGTACTTC.

The CDR3 here is CASSPRGNYEQYF. CDR3 in DNA: TGTGCCAGCAGTCCCCGGGGAAACTACGAGCAGTACTTC. V gene TRBV7-9 combines with J gene TRBJ2-7; D perhaps matches TRBD2 (5 bases). Germline V gene data show CDR1 as SEHNR and CDR2 as FQNEAQ (reference sequence). This CDR3 comprises 13 residues. Trimming cost V 6 bases and J 3 bases, with 12 bases left between them.

This rearrangement joins TRBV6-5 to TRBJ1-6, with unresolved D. This CDR3 spans 15 amino acids. CDR1 and CDR2 from the germline V gene are MNHEY and SVGAGI. Trimming removed 7 bases from V and 5 bases from J, with 15 bases in between. The CDR3 region is CASTRSRQDNSPLHF. The CDR3 DNA is TGTGCCAGCACCAGATCGCGTCAGGATAATTCACCCCTCCACTTT.

The chain joins TRBV24-1 to TRBJ2-3; 7 positions agree with TRBD1. In germline, CDR1 is KGHDR, CDR2 SFDVKD. Trimming removed 0 bases from V and 4 bases from J; junction bases left unmatched: 3. The CDR3 covers 15 residues. CDR3 sequence reads: CATSDLQGGADTQYF. CDR3 DNA sequence: TGTGCCACCAGTGATTTGCAAGGGGGCGCAGATACGCAGTATTTT.

V usage is TRBV19 and J usage is TRBJ1-5; the D is unclear. Trimming took 1 base from V and 5 from J, leaving 9 bases between them. Germline CDR1 and CDR2: LNHDA and SQIVND (reference sequence). The CDR3 spans 14 residues. The CDR3 is CASSIGSGYQPQHF. In DNA form, the CDR3 reads TGTGCCAGTAGTATAGGGTCGGGGTATCAGCCCCAGCATTTT.

V and J are TRBV30 and TRBJ1-2, with D maybe TRBD1 (6 bases). The germline V and J ends were trimmed by 4 bases and 4 bases, with 13 bases remaining between them. The CDR3 runs 13 residues. Per the germline V gene, CDR1 is GTSNPN and CDR2 is SVGIG (reference sequence). CDR3 in amino acids: CAWNQGSIYGYTF. The CDR3 DNA sequence: TGTGCCTGGAACCAGGGGAGCATCTATGGCTACACCTTC.

This chain connects TRBV2 to TRBJ1-1, with D unresolved. Germline V gene sequence: CDR1 SNHLY, CDR2 FYNNEI. V was clipped by 6 bases and J by 0 bases, with 11 bases between them. This CDR3 contains 14 residues. The DNA for the CDR3 is TGTGCCAGCAGGGAAATAGAAGTGAACACTGAAGCTTTCTTT. Translating gives CASREIEVNTEAFF.

The V call is TRBV19, the J call TRBJ1-6; D not resolved. V lost 6 bases, J lost 7 bases, and 10 bases lay in between. Germline CDR1 reads LNHDA; CDR2 reads SQIVND (reference sequence). The CDR3 has 13 residues. CDR3 amino acids: CASRGSMNSPLHF. CDR3 nucleotides: TGTGCCAGTAGGGGCAGTATGAATTCACCCCTCCACTTT.

The V and J genes are TRBV7-2 and TRBJ2-5; 7 nucleotides align to TRBD2. Unmatched junction bases numbered 10, after V lost 8 bases and J lost 4 bases. The CDR3 extends over 14 amino acids. The germline CDR1 and CDR2 sequences are SGHTA and FQGNSA. The CDR3 spells CASGRGGGGETQYF. Written as DNA, the CDR3 is TGTGCCAGCGGTCGCGGGGGAGGAGGAGAGACCCAGTACTTC.

The chain combines TRBV6-6 with TRBJ2-7; D unresolved. The V end lost 2 bases, the J end lost 3 bases, and 5 bases lay between the germline ends. Germline CDR1 and CDR2: MNHNY and SVGAGI (reference sequence). This CDR3 is built from 12 residues. CDR3 nucleotide sequence: TGTGCCAGCAGTTACGCCAGCTACGAGCAGTACTTC. Its protein is CASSYASYEQYF.

This chain uses TRBV9 with TRBJ2-1; the match to TRBD2 covers 9 bases. V lost 4 bases and J lost 0; bases outside the gene matches: 5. Germline V gene data show CDR1 as SGDLS and CDR2 as YYNGEE. The CDR3 sequence is 16 residues long. This CDR3 is CASSRTSASSYNEQFF. Here the CDR3 DNA reads TGTGCCAGCAGCCGGACTAGCGCGAGCTCCTACAATGAGCAGTTCTTC.

The rearrangement links TRBV14 to TRBJ1-2; no definite D call. CDR3 length: 12 residues. CDR1 and CDR2 (germline): SGHDN, FVKESK. Deletions cut 1 base from V and 6 bases from J, with 6 bases between. In nucleotides, the CDR3 is TGTGCCAGCAGCCAAGCCAGTCATGGCTACACCTTC. Residues: CASSQASHGYTF.

This CDR3 reads CASSRSGTDRDTEAFF. CDR3 DNA: TGCGCCAGCAGCCGATCGGGGACAGACCGGGACACTGAAGCTTTCTTT. The chain recombines TRBV4-1 with TRBJ1-1; 7 positions agree with TRBD1. The CDR3 has 16 residues. From germline, CDR1 is MGHRA and CDR2 YSYEKL. V lost 4 bases, J lost 3 bases, and 11 bases stayed unmatched.

The genes are TRBV4-1 and TRBJ1-2; 10 positions match TRBD1. The CDR3 is made up of 17 amino acids. V lost 1 base to trimming and J lost 4 bases; unmatched junction nucleotides: 9. Germline V gene data show CDR1 as MGHRA and CDR2 as YSYEKL. The CDR3 nucleotides read TGCGCCAGCAGCCAAGCCCCCGGGACAGGGGATGTCTATGGCTACACCTTC. It translates to CASSQAPGTGDVYGYTF.

The rearrangement links TRBV7-2 to TRBJ2-2; TRBD2 might be the D (5 bases). From germline, CDR1 is SGHTA and CDR2 FQGNSA. Trimming removed 4 bases from V and 6 bases from J, with 15 bases in between. The CDR3 totals 15 residues. CDR3 sequence (DNA): TGTGCCAGCAGCTCCACGGGGAGTTTGTCCGGGGAGCTGTTTTTT. This encodes CASSSTGSLSGELFF.

The chain joins TRBV14 to TRBJ2-3; D is unresolved. The CDR3 is 14 amino acids. The V end was cut by 0 bases, the J end by 3 bases, with 7 bases between. Germline V gives CDR1 SGHDN, CDR2 FVKESK. The CDR3 reads CASSQELRTDTQYF. The CDR3 region has the DNA TGTGCCAGCAGCCAAGAACTGAGGACAGATACGCAGTATTTT.

The chain recombines TRBV7-8 with TRBJ2-7; tentatively, D is TRBD1 (6 bases). Germline values: CDR1 SGHVS, CDR2 FQNEAQ. With 5 bases removed from V and 4 bases from J, the gap between germline ends came to 12 bases. The CDR3 covers 13 residues. The CDR3 DNA follows: TGTGCCAGCAGCGAGGGGGACGGATACGAGCAGTACGTC. Its protein product is CASSEGDGYEQYV.

V is TRBV5-1 and J is TRBJ2-1; TRBD2 matches 14 bases. V lost 4 bases to trimming and J lost 4 bases; unmatched junction nucleotides: 10. The CDR3 contains 18 residues. Germline CDR1 reads SGHRS; CDR2 reads YFSETQ. The DNA for the CDR3 is TGCGCCAGCAGCCTACAAGGGACTAGCGGGGGTTCATACAATGAGCAGTTCTTC. Translation gives CASSLQGTSGGSYNEQFF.

The gene calls are TRBV11-2 and TRBJ2-2; 9 positions agree with TRBD1. V shed 2 bases, J shed 6 bases, and the junction held 7 bases outside the gene matches. Germline V lookup: CDR1 SGHAT, CDR2 FQNNGV. The CDR3 consists of 16 residues. This chain's CDR3 is CASSLTDRGKAGELFF. CDR3 bases: TGTGCCAGCAGCTTAACGGACAGGGGAAAGGCCGGGGAGCTGTTTTTT.

The chain couples TRBV10-1 to TRBJ2-1; 8 bases fit TRBD2. With V trimmed by 3 bases and J by 7 bases, 8 bases remained unmatched. Germline V gene data show CDR1 as WNHNN and CDR2 as SYGVQD (reference sequence). This CDR3 is built from 15 residues. CDR3: CASSDSSGRGNEQFF. The DNA for the CDR3 is TGCGCCAGCAGTGATTCCAGCGGGAGAGGGAATGAGCAGTTCTTC.